This T cell receptor beta chain was identified during a study of shared clonotypes between healthy human individuals. As originally analysed: With immunoSEQ giving junction-only sequences and no quality scores, filtering differed. Repertoires were generated with immunoSEQ multiplex PCR, while TCRdb's copy carries only in-frame clones and drops some. V and J calls and clone size are those listed in that table; D and trimming were worked out from the DNA. Among about half a million clones listed, over 75% were seen once. The CDR3 loop spans 16 amino acids. Germline assignment: CDR1 SGHTA and CDR2 FQGNSA. Losses at the gene ends were 1 base for V and 3 bases for J; bases not matched to a gene: 7. Healthy and HIV-negative, the adult donors had no recent acute infections or vaccinations.

This rearrangement joins TRBV7-2 to TRBJ2-3, with 7 bases that match TRBD2. The source is a woman aged 40 to 55 in good health. Some clones in this sample may be carry-over from other donors' samples. The sample consisted of PBMCs. The CDR3 sequence is CASSLDPAGITDTQYF. The CDR3 DNA reads TGTGCCAGCAGCTTAGATCCAGCGGGGATAACAGATACGCAGTATTTT.